The 5 T cell receptor beta chains below all came from one sample that was sequenced in a study of cytomegalovirus exposure and HLA in healthy donors. The PCR used 60 Vbeta and 13 Jbeta primers. Produced via immunoSEQ multiplex PCR; TCRdb's table is partial and in-frame only. The sample includes 70,000 or so clones, just over 85% of them seen just once. The sequenced material came from PBMCs. These receptors came from a woman in her thirties in good health and CMV-seronegative.

As regards this clone: The CDR3 does not end in the conserved phenylalanine or tryptophan, so this is likely a read error. J is TRBJ1-2 and V is TRBV25-1; D possibly corresponds to TRBD1 (5 bases). V was shortened by 1 base and J by 4 bases, with 10 bases between the two germline ends. The CDR3 sequence is 14 residues long. CDR1 and CDR2 (germline): MGHDK, SYGVNS. This chain's CDR3 is CASSEWGLFYGYTL. CDR3 nucleotide sequence: TGTGCCAGCAGTGAATGGGGACTGTTCTATGGCTACACCCTC.

In its sample, this clone was seen once. The CDR3 nucleotides are TGTGCCATCAGTGAACCAGGGGGTTCACCCCTCCACTTT. It encodes CAISEPGGSPLHF. The rearrangement uses TRBV10-3 and TRBJ1-6; 7 bases match TRBD1. With V trimmed by 3 bases and J by 9 bases, 2 bases remained unmatched. CDR3 length: 13 amino acids. Germline CDR1 and CDR2: ENHRY and SYGVKD.

The J gene is TRBJ2-5, the V gene TRBV5-1; 8 positions agree with TRBD1. Germline CDR1 SGHRS, CDR2 YFSETQ. The CDR3 sequence is 15 residues long. V shed 4 bases and J 4 bases; nucleotides not matched to a gene: 9. As DNA, the CDR3 is TGCGCCAGCAGCCAGTGGACAGGGCCAGTAGAGACCCAGTACTTC. Its translation: CASSQWTGPVETQYF.

This clone was seen a few times. The chain carries TRBV4-1 and TRBJ1-1; D is unclear. The CDR3 is 14 amino acids. V lost 3 bases, J lost 3 bases, and 11 bases lay in between. Germline V CDR1 and CDR2: MGHRA, YSYEKL. The CDR3 bases are TGCGCCAGCAGCCACGCCATGGCCCACACTGAAGCTTTCTTT. It specifies CASSHAMAHTEAFF.

The V gene is TRBV28, the J gene TRBJ2-2; 10 bases fit TRBD1. CDR3 size: 16 residues. The V gene end was trimmed by 1 base and the J gene end by 5 bases; junction bases not matched to a gene: 4. The germline V gene encodes CDR1 MDHEN and CDR2 SYDVKM. The DNA for the CDR3 is TGTGCCAGCAGTTTATCGGACAGGGGGGCAACCGGGGAGCTGTTTTTT. This gives the protein CASSLSDRGATGELFF.